What follows describes a single T cell receptor beta chain. Its specificity is not known. These data originate in a study of memory CD4+ T cells and cytomegalovirus serostatus. Overall study context: This sample comes from healthy Belgian adults, eight to ten CMV seropositive, around 26 seronegative. Findings and limits, study-wide: The CMV-associated TCR signature appears largely within the CD4+ memory repertoire.

The sort gate was single viable CD3+CD4+CD8-CD45RO+ cells for memory CD4+ T cells. V lost 2 bases, J lost 1 base, and 6 bases lay in between. The CDR3 extends over 14 amino acids. Per the germline V gene, CDR1 is LNHDA and CDR2 is SQIVND (reference sequence). Sequencing was performed with immunoSEQ multiplex PCR; in TCRdb, only in-frame clones are kept and a portion is missing. The sample records 52,000 or so clones, roughly 79% being singletons. The sample consisted of memory CD4+ T cells from blood. The gene calls are TRBV19 and TRBJ1-5; D is undetermined. The TCR sequence derives from an adult in good health and CMV-seronegative. The CDR3 nucleotides are TGTGCCAGTAGTATACTCATGAGCAATCAGCCCCAGCATTTT. Encoded protein: CASSILMSNQPQHF.